This TCR beta chain was identified in a study of cytomegalovirus exposure and HLA in healthy donors. The CDR3 runs to 15 residues. Germline CDR1 is SNHLY and CDR2 is FYNNEI. Trimming took off 4 bases at V and 8 bases at J, with 20 bases between the two ends. The PCR made use of 60 Vbeta and 13 Jbeta primers. Measured with immunoSEQ multiplex PCR; TCRdb has only the in-frame clones, and not every one. The table has 130,000 or so clones, 6.5% to 9.5% seen once. Sequenced sample: PBMCs. The clonotype comes from a man in his forties in good health and CMV-seronegative. The chain links TRBV2 to TRBJ1-2, with a tentative D call TRBD1 (6 bases). DNA of the CDR3: TGTGCCAGCAGTGTGGGGGGGGCCAGACTTAGCGGCTACACCTTC. Protein: CASSVGGARLSGYTF.